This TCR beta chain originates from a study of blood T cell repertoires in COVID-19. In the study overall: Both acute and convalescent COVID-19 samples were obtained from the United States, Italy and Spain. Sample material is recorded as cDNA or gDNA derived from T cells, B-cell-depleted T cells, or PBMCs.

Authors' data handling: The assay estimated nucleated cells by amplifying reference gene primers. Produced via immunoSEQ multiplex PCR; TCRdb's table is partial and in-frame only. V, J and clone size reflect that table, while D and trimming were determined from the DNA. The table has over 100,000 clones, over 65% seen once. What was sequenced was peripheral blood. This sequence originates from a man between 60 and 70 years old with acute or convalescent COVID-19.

Here the CDR3 reads CATRDIQANYGYTF. The CDR3 DNA sequence: TGTGCCACCCGGGACATCCAAGCTAACTATGGCTACACCTTC. This chain connects TRBV27 to TRBJ1-2; possible D gene TRBD1, 6 bases. The CDR3 length is 14 residues. Germline CDR1 and CDR2: MNHEY and SMNVEV (reference sequence). The V gene lost 10 bases and the J gene lost 0 bases, with 15 bases spanning the gap.